This TCR beta chain is drawn from a study of control samples from healthy donors and cancer patients. The data were produced by immunoSEQ multiplex PCR, yet TCRdb's version contains in-frame clones alone and is incomplete. The sample records about 120,000 clones, 85% to 90% being singletons. Unmatched junction bases numbered 9, after V lost 4 bases and J lost 1 base. The CDR3 consists of 16 residues. Germline V gene lookup returns CDR1 SGHRS and CDR2 YFSETQ. The sequenced sample was PBMCs. This TCR was sampled from a woman aged 50 to 65 with colorectal cancer. V gene TRBV5-1 combines with J gene TRBJ2-5; 8 bases are a match to TRBD2. DNA for the CDR3: TGCGCCAGCAGCCCGTACGACCGGGGGGGCCAAGAGACCCAGTACTTC. This translates into CASSPYDRGGQETQYF.